This TCR beta chain was obtained from a study of cytomegalovirus exposure and HLA in healthy donors. Study-wide context: When over 300 donors were genotyped, more than 70% of them were found to fall in the Caucasian-associated ancestry cluster. Whole-study results and caveats: V- and J-gene trimming in TCR beta was tied to a missense DCLRE1C variant by an analysis performed later. Productive status was seen about 87% or about 30% of the time for most TCR beta V segments in an earlier analysis. Sequencing had likely introduced a cluster of highly shared sequence variants as an artifact.

This clone was observed once. As yet, its antigen is unknown. The V gene's germline CDR1 is WSHSY and CDR2 SAAADI. V shed 4 bases and J 6 bases; nucleotides not matched to a gene: 12. The CDR3 spans 17 residues. Researchers ran the PCR with 60 Vbeta and 13 Jbeta primers. Sequencing used immunoSEQ multiplex PCR; TCRdb keeps in-frame clones, though not all of them. This table holds roughly 110,000 clones, less than 85% found once. The V and J genes are TRBV10-2 and TRBJ1-6; 7 nucleotides match TRBD1. The sample consisted of PBMCs. The clonotype comes from a man aged 55 to 69 in good health and CMV-seronegative. CDR3 in DNA: TGCGCCAGCAGTGGTGTGACAGGGACTCTCGGTAATTCACCCCTCCACTTT. This gives the protein CASSGVTGTLGNSPLHF.